These 22 T cell receptor beta chains originate from one sample sequenced in a study of patients and donors after allogeneic stem cell transplantation. Each CDR3 protein is one row after TCRdb ran MiXCR on the RT-PCR reads. The table lists 11,000 or so distinct CDR3 sequences, under 30% of them singletons. Material: blood, either unsorted or a sorted T cell fraction (not recorded which). These receptors were obtained from a human donor who was either an allogeneic HSCT recipient or a stem cell or donor lymphocyte infusion donor (not recorded which). It is not recorded whose cells these are; they may come from a transplant donor.

The chain combines TRBV7-3 with TRBJ2-1, with 8 bases fitting TRBD1. The germline V gene encodes CDR1 SGHTA and CDR2 FQGTGA. The length of the CDR3 is 16 residues. Trimming removed 2 bases from V and 3 bases from J; junction bases left unmatched: 6. CDR3 DNA sequence: TGTGCCAGCAGCTTAGGAGGACAGGGAGGCTACAATGAGCAGTTCTTC. Translation gives CASSLGGQGGYNEQFF.

This clonotype was seen only a few times. The rearrangement joins TRBV7-9 to TRBJ1-5; no clear D gene. CDR1 and CDR2 (germline): SEHNR, FQNEAQ (reference sequence). CDR3 size: 12 residues. V dropped 5 bases and J dropped 5 bases, with 7 bases sitting between them. This CDR3 reads CASSPADQPQHF. The CDR3 DNA reads TGTGCCAGCAGCCCGGCCGATCAGCCCCAGCATTTT.

In its sample, this clonotype was seen once. The V gene is TRBV30, the J gene TRBJ1-5, with 8 bases that match TRBD1. The length of the CDR3 is 14 residues. Germline assignment: CDR1 GTSNPN and CDR2 SVGIG (reference sequence). The trim removed 2 bases at V and 2 bases at J, leaving 2 bases unmatched. The CDR3, as DNA: TGTGCCTGGAGTTTGGGACAGGGCAATCAGCCCCAGCATTTT. Translating it yields CAWSLGQGNQPQHF. The variable domain in full, completed from reference TRBV30 and TRBJ1-5, reads SQTIHQWPATLVQPVGSPLSLECTVEGTSNPNLYWYRQAAGRGLQLLFYSVGIGQISSEVPQNLSASRPQDRQFILSSKKLLLSDSGFYLCAWSLGQGNQPQHFGDGTRLSIL.

The chain recombines TRBV5-5 with TRBJ2-1; 7 bases match TRBD2. From germline, CDR1 is SGHKS and CDR2 YYEKEE (reference sequence). Trimming removed 4 bases from V and 7 bases from J; junction bases left unmatched: 11. CDR3 size: 15 residues. The DNA of the CDR3 is TGTGCCAGCAGCCTTTGGGGGAGGGCATATAATGAGCAGTTCTTC. Its translation is CASSLWGRAYNEQFF.

V gene TRBV12-3 or TRBV12-4 combines with J gene TRBJ2-2, with 10 nucleotides matching TRBD2. This CDR3 region has 16 residues. V lost 1 base, J lost 7 bases, and 6 bases stayed unmatched. CDR3 region: CASSLVLAGVVGELFF. The CDR3 DNA sequence: TGTGCCAGCAGTTTAGTCCTAGCGGGAGTAGTCGGGGAGCTGTTTTTT.

This clonotype has more than one count but fewer than ten. The chain is built from TRBV7-9 and TRBJ2-3; 7 bases fit TRBD2. The CDR3 extends over 18 amino acids. Germline-derived CDR1 and CDR2 are SEHNR and FQNEAQ (reference sequence). V gave up 1 base and J gave up 4 bases; unmatched junction bases: 14. Written as DNA, the CDR3 is TGTGCCAGCAGCTTAGAGGGCGTCCTAGCGGTTCGCCCAGATACGCAGTATTTT. Translation gives CASSLEGVLAVRPDTQYF.

This clonotype came up a few times. The rearrangement joins TRBV21-1 to TRBJ1-5; the D call TRBD1 from the table was never checked on the DNA. TRBV21-1 represents a pseudogene. The CDR3 totals 15 residues. CDR3 DNA sequence: TGTGCCAGCAGAAAGGGACAGGGGATTTATCAGCCCCAGCATTTT. Protein product: CASRKGQGIYQPQHF.

This chain uses TRBV24-1 with TRBJ2-7, with 7 bases matching TRBD1. The CDR3 contains 16 residues. CDR1 KGHDR and CDR2 SFDVKD come from the germline V gene. V lost 7 bases and J lost 4; bases outside the gene matches: 15. The DNA of the CDR3 is TGTGCCACCAGATCCACAGGGGAAGGTTTGCCATACGAGCAGTACTTC. Translation gives CATRSTGEGLPYEQYF.

This clonotype was detected a few times. The V call is TRBV25-1, the J call TRBJ2-1, with D perhaps TRBD1 or TRBD2 (5 bases each). Between the trimmed V and J ends, which lost 9 bases and 9 bases, there was a span of 12 bases. The V gene's germline CDR1 is MGHDK and CDR2 SYGVNS. The CDR3 sequence is 11 residues long. CDR3 in DNA: TGTGCCAGTACCCCTGGGGGTGAGCAGTTCTTC. Protein product: CASTPGGEQFF.

This clonotype was observed a few times. DNA of the CDR3: TGTGCCAGCAGCCGATATTATAGCAATCAGCCCCAGCATTTT. Amino acids: CASSRYYSNQPQHF. The genes are TRBV5-6 and TRBJ1-5, with D unclear. The CDR3 totals 14 residues. Germline loops: CDR1 SGHDT, CDR2 YYEEEE. With 4 bases removed from V and 0 bases from J, the gap between germline ends came to 8 bases.

V and J are TRBV7-6 and TRBJ1-5; D perhaps matches TRBD1 (5 bases). Germline CDR1 SGHVS, CDR2 FNYEAQ. The V end lost 0 bases, the J end lost 5 bases, and 17 bases lay between the germline ends. This CDR3 has 17 amino acids. CDR3 loop: CASSLALGGAGYQPQHF. CDR3 in DNA: TGTGCCAGCAGCTTAGCGCTGGGAGGGGCCGGGTATCAGCCCCAGCATTTT.

The chain combines TRBV12-3 or TRBV12-4 with TRBJ1-5, with 7 bases lining up with TRBD1. This CDR3 contains 17 residues. The V segment lost 0 bases and the J segment 0 bases; nucleotides outside the gene matches: 5. Here the CDR3 reads CASSLAGDRYSNQPQHF. DNA of the CDR3: TGTGCCAGCAGTTTAGCTGGGGACAGATATAGCAATCAGCCCCAGCATTTT.

V and J are TRBV9 and TRBJ1-6; a possible D gene is TRBD1 (6 bases). CDR3 length: 15 amino acids. V lost 2 bases to trimming and J lost 4 bases, with 10 bases between them. CDR1 is SGDLS, CDR2 YYNGEE, per germline. In nucleotides, the CDR3 is TGTGCCAGCAGCGTCTCGACAGGATATAATTCACCCCTCCACTTT. As protein: CASSVSTGYNSPLHF. Looking up the rest from reference TRBV9 and TRBJ1-6 gives the full variable domain: DSGVTQTPKHLITATGQRVTLRCSPRSGDLSVYWYQQSLDQGLQFLIQYYNGEERAKGNILERFSAQQFPDLHSELNLSSLELGDSALYFCASSVSTGYNSPLHFGNGTRLTVT.

This clonotype was counted a few times. CDR3 amino acids: CASSTRDRSYEQYF. The CDR3 DNA sequence: TGTGCCAGCAGCACCCGGGACAGGTCCTACGAGCAGTACTTC. The rearrangement uses TRBV13 and TRBJ2-7; 8 nucleotides line up with TRBD1. J was trimmed by 1 base and V by 5 bases; bases with no gene match: 4. The germline CDR1 and CDR2 sequences are PRHDT and FYEKMQ (reference sequence). This CDR3 contains 14 residues.

This clonotype was counted at least ten times. The chain recombines TRBV21-1 with TRBJ1-5; TRBD1 is the table's D call, not checked against the DNA. TRBV21-1 is flagged as a pseudogene. This CDR3 region has 14 residues. CDR3 DNA sequence: TGTGCCAGCAGTGACAGGTTTAGCAATCAGCCCCAGCATTTT. Translated: CASSDRFSNQPQHF.

The chain links TRBV4-1 to TRBJ1-4, with TRBD1 as a possible D gene (6 bases). The CDR3 is 15 residues long. With 4 bases removed from V and 7 bases from J, the gap between germline ends came to 16 bases. CDR1 and CDR2 from the germline V gene are MGHRA and YSYEKL. CDR3 sequence: CASSPSERGTEKLFF. CDR3 nucleotide sequence: TGCGCCAGCAGCCCCTCCGAGAGGGGGACTGAAAAACTGTTTTTT.

In this sample, this clonotype turned up a few times. The chain recombines TRBV11-2 with TRBJ2-1, with 7 bases lining up with TRBD2. With 1 base clipped from V and 10 bases from J, the junction kept 13 bases outside the gene matches. Germline CDR1 is SGHAT and CDR2 is FQNNGV. This CDR3 is built from 16 residues. CDR3 sequence reads: CASSLGRSGRVQEQFF. DNA of the CDR3: TGTGCCAGCAGCTTAGGACGTAGCGGGCGGGTTCAGGAGCAGTTCTTC.

The chain is built from TRBV28 and TRBJ2-1; D remains ambiguous. V shed 4 bases and J shed 12 bases, with 10 bases lying between them. Germline CDR1 is MDHEN and CDR2 is SYDVKM. This CDR3 has 11 residues. CDR3 residues: CASSSIEAQFF. CDR3 nucleotides: TGTGCCAGCAGTTCTATAGAGGCGCAGTTCTTC.

This clonotype was observed a handful of times. The V gene is TRBV28, the J gene TRBJ1-2; 9 bases line up with TRBD1. V was pared by 3 bases and J by 5 bases, with 7 bases of the junction left unmatched. CDR3 length equals 15 residues. Looked up from germline, CDR1 is MDHEN and CDR2 is SYDVKM. For the CDR3, the DNA is TGTGCCAGCAGTTTCTCACAGGGGGCGCATTATGGCTACACCTTC. This codes for CASSFSQGAHYGYTF.

This clonotype is termed hyperexpanded (1% or more). V usage is TRBV24-1 and J usage is TRBJ1-1; D uncertain. V was shortened by 4 bases and J by 6 bases, with 5 bases between the two germline ends. This CDR3 region has 11 residues. Germline lookup yields CDR1 KGHDR and CDR2 SFDVKD. The CDR3 sequence: CATSERSEAFF. In nucleotides, the CDR3 is TGTGCCACCAGTGAGAGGTCTGAAGCTTTCTTT.

There are a few counts of this clonotype. The J gene is TRBJ1-1, the V gene TRBV20-1; possibly TRBD1 for D (5 bases). This CDR3 comprises 11 residues. Trimming took off 6 bases at V and 4 bases at J, with 9 bases between the two ends. From germline, CDR1 is DFQATT and CDR2 SNEGSKA (reference sequence). CDR3 loop: CSASGGTEAFF. The CDR3 DNA is TGCAGTGCATCGGGGGGCACTGAAGCTTTCTTT.

The chain links TRBV27 to TRBJ1-1, with 8 bases matching TRBD1. The CDR3 spans 15 residues. The V gene's germline CDR1 is MNHEY and CDR2 SMNVEV (reference sequence). J was trimmed by 7 bases and V by 0 bases; bases with no gene match: 7. The CDR3 sequence: CASSLSSRDRFEAFF. The CDR3 bases are TGTGCCAGCAGTTTATCGTCCCGGGACAGGTTTGAAGCTTTCTTT.